The sequence of this T cell receptor beta chain was determined in a study of T cell responses to AZD1222 COVID-19 vaccine. Assay used: immunoSEQ multiplex PCR; TCRdb lists only in-frame clones, some missing. The data hold 140,000 or so clones, with under 95% observed a single time. Per the germline V gene, CDR1 is MNHEY and CDR2 is SVGAGI. The CDR3 is 15 amino acids. The junction had 11 bases not matched to a gene; V was cut back by 7 bases and J by 8 bases. J is TRBJ1-4 and V is TRBV6-5; 9 nucleotides align to TRBD1. The sequence derives from an adult who received the AZD1222 COVID-19 vaccine. The sample here was peripheral blood, taken 28 days after the second AZD1222 dose. CDR3 residues: CASTAGGTGHEKLFF. The DNA of the CDR3 is TGTGCCAGCACCGCAGGGGGGACAGGGCACGAAAAACTGTTTTTT.